This T cell receptor (beta chain) was identified during a study of T cells in Graves' hyperthyroidism and ophthalmopathy. Trimming cost V 6 bases and J 6 bases, with 11 bases left between them. Germline CDR1 reads SGHTA; CDR2 reads FQGNSA. CDR3 length equals 12 residues. This clonotype occurred many times. There were TCR beta CDR3 regions amplified from RNA transcripts. Primed by the HTBI set, a first-round RT-PCR was run on the TCR CDR3. MiXCR, applied by TCRdb to the multiplex PCR reads, yields one record per CDR3 protein. The sample has a few hundred thousand distinct CDR3 sequences, around 15% seen once.

The sequencing sample was made of blood. This chain connects TRBV7-2 to TRBJ1-1; D call uncertain. The receptor comes from a woman aged 25 to 39 with Graves' ophthalmopathy. CDR3 coding DNA: TGTGCCAGCAGGCTTACTAGGGCTGAAGCTTTCTTT. The encoded protein is CASRLTRAEAFF.